One sample yielded the 17 T cell receptor beta chains listed below, sequenced in a study of blood T cell repertoires in COVID-19 (TCRdb year 2020). Receptor libraries were prepared by the immunoSEQ multiplex PCR assay. TCRdb stores this immuneACCESS table with in-frame sequences only. Part of the clones is absent; in the studies checked, under half of the shortfall reflects unresolved V genes, and no reason is known for the rest. The sample table contains about 310,000 clones; only one count was recorded for about 90% of them. The top ten clonotypes cover under 1.1% of the sample. The sequenced material came from peripheral blood. The receptors were sampled from a woman aged 40 to 50 with COVID-19, enrolled during active disease.

This chain joins TRBV19 and TRBJ1-5; a weak D match, TRBD1 (6 bases). CDR3 length: 17 amino acids. Germline assignment: CDR1 LNHDA and CDR2 SQIVND (reference sequence). V gave up 6 bases and J gave up 3 bases, with 21 bases separating them. The CDR3 region is CASRSPLPRDTNQPQHF. CDR3 in DNA: TGTGCCAGTAGATCCCCCCTCCCCCGGGACACCAATCAGCCCCAGCATTTT.

The rearrangement uses TRBV2 and TRBJ2-3, with TRBD2 as a possible D gene (7 bases). Trimming stripped 5 bases from V and 2 bases from J, with 17 bases between. Per the germline V gene, CDR1 is SNHLY and CDR2 is FYNNEI. This CDR3 region has 16 residues. Here the CDR3 reads CASSLGGGWLTDTQYF. In DNA, the CDR3 is TGTGCCAGCAGTTTGGGAGGGGGTTGGCTCACAGATACGCAGTATTTT.

This clone turned up a few times. The CDR3 region has the DNA TGTGCCAGCAGCTTAGCGGGAGCTAGCGGCTACGAGCAGTACTTC. Its translation: CASSLAGASGYEQYF. V and J are TRBV7-9 and TRBJ2-7; TRBD2 agrees at 7 bases. The V segment lost 0 bases and the J segment 3 bases; nucleotides outside the gene matches: 5. CDR3 length equals 15 residues. Germline loops: CDR1 SEHNR, CDR2 FQNEAQ (reference sequence).

The J gene is TRBJ2-7, the V gene TRBV5-1; 9 nucleotides align to TRBD1. This CDR3 contains 14 residues. V gave up 3 bases and J gave up 1 base; unmatched junction bases: 2. Germline CDR1 and CDR2: SGHRS and YFSETQ. The CDR3 loop is CASSSTGGSYEQYF. In DNA, the CDR3 is TGCGCCAGCAGCTCGACAGGGGGATCCTACGAGCAGTACTTC.

The chain carries TRBV5-1 and TRBJ1-1; D unresolved. In germline, CDR1 is SGHRS, CDR2 YFSETQ. The CDR3 is 15 residues long. Trimming shortened V by 3 bases and J by 0 bases, and 12 bases separated the two germline ends. CDR3 bases: TGCGCCAGCAGCTCGTCAGGCTCACTGAACACTGAAGCTTTCTTT. Translation: CASSSSGSLNTEAFF.

This chain connects TRBV27 to TRBJ2-5; D gene uncertain. Trimming pared 5 bases from V and 1 base from J, leaving 8 bases between. CDR1 is MNHEY and CDR2 is SMNVEV in the germline V gene (reference sequence). The CDR3 totals 13 residues. The CDR3 DNA follows: TGTGCCAGCAGTCCCTTCCGCCAAGAGACCCAGTACTTC. The encoded protein is CASSPFRQETQYF.

J is TRBJ1-2 and V is TRBV28, with D uncertain. Germline V gene data show CDR1 as MDHEN and CDR2 as SYDVKM. The CDR3 totals 12 residues. V lost 10 bases and J lost 4, with 13 bases in between. CDR3 in amino acids: CAILLTPYGYTF. The CDR3 DNA reads TGTGCCATTCTGTTAACACCCTATGGCTACACCTTC.

This sequence joins TRBV24-1 and TRBJ2-1; 11 bases are a match to TRBD1. The trim removed 3 bases at V and 15 bases at J, leaving 15 bases unmatched. The CDR3 runs to 16 residues. Germline CDR1 KGHDR, CDR2 SFDVKD. CDR3 residues: CATSDRTGGVINRPFF. CDR3 sequence (DNA): TGTGCCACCAGTGATCGGACAGGGGGCGTAATAAATCGCCCGTTCTTC.

V gene TRBV30 combines with J gene TRBJ1-5; perhaps TRBD1 as D (5 bases). Per the germline V gene, CDR1 is GTSNPN and CDR2 is SVGIG (reference sequence). The CDR3 extends over 15 amino acids. The V end was cut by 0 bases, the J end by 5 bases, with 14 bases between. The CDR3 bases are TGTGCCTGGAGTGTAGTTTTGCAGGGCTATCAGCCCCAGCATTTT. Encoded protein: CAWSVVLQGYQPQHF.

The chain is built from TRBV6-5 and TRBJ1-1; tentatively, D is TRBD1 (5 bases). In germline, CDR1 is MNHEY, CDR2 SVGAGI. This CDR3 spans 15 amino acids. V gave up 5 bases and J gave up 3 bases, with 16 bases separating them. The CDR3 reads CASSITQGSDTEAFF. CDR3 nucleotide sequence: TGTGCCAGCAGTATCACCCAGGGATCTGACACTGAAGCTTTCTTT.

The count of this clone is one. The chain combines TRBV4-3 with TRBJ1-2; no clear D. Trimming removed 1 base from V and 14 bases from J, with 23 bases in between. CDR1 and CDR2 (germline): LGHNA, YSLEER. The CDR3 is 15 amino acids. The CDR3: CASSQVGDLPPAGTF. The DNA of the CDR3 is TGCGCCAGCAGCCAAGTTGGGGATCTTCCCCCAGCGGGTACCTTC.

The V call is TRBV5-1, the J call TRBJ2-7; 8 bases match TRBD1. Germline trimming cut 3 bases from V and 4 bases from J; bases unmatched to any gene: 6. Germline CDR1 reads SGHRS; CDR2 reads YFSETQ. This CDR3 region has 14 residues. The CDR3 region is CASSSRTGIYEQYF. DNA for the CDR3: TGCGCCAGCAGCTCGCGGACAGGGATTTACGAGCAGTACTTC.

This clone was found once. The rearrangement uses TRBV27 and TRBJ2-6; the D is unclear. Germline V gene sequence: CDR1 MNHEY, CDR2 SMNVEV (reference sequence). The germline V and J ends were trimmed by 1 base and 2 bases, with 3 bases remaining between them. CDR3 length equals 14 residues. CDR3 protein: CASSLLAGANVLTF. The CDR3 DNA is TGTGCCAGCAGTTTATTAGCTGGGGCCAACGTCCTGACTTTC.

The rearrangement links TRBV5-5 to TRBJ2-7; the match to TRBD2 covers 11 bases. Looked up from germline, CDR1 is SGHKS and CDR2 is YYEKEE (reference sequence). This CDR3 has 14 amino acids. V was clipped by 1 base and J by 8 bases; unmatched bases: 5. The CDR3 nucleotides read TGTGCCAGCAGCTTGACTAGCGGGAGAGCCAAGCAGTACTTC. This encodes CASSLTSGRAKQYF.

The V and J genes are TRBV5-1 and TRBJ2-7; TRBD2 might be the D (5 bases). V dropped 4 bases and J dropped 3 bases, with 17 bases sitting between them. The CDR3 is 15 residues long. Germline loops: CDR1 SGHRS, CDR2 YFSETQ. For the CDR3, the DNA is TGCGCCAGCAGCACGGTGACGGGAAAGATCTACGAGCAGTACTTC. Residues: CASSTVTGKIYEQYF.

CDR3 nucleotide sequence: TGCGCCAGCAGCCAAGGTTCAGGTCTAGCCAAAAACATTCAGTACTTC. This sequence encodes CASSQGSGLAKNIQYF. V usage is TRBV4-3 and J usage is TRBJ2-4; D is uncertain. Germline CDR1 LGHNA, CDR2 YSLEER. This CDR3 is built from 16 residues. Trimming removed 1 base from V and 0 bases from J, with 10 bases in between.

The genes are TRBV9 and TRBJ2-5; 7 nucleotides align to TRBD1. CDR1 and CDR2 (germline): SGDLS, YYNGEE. The CDR3 extends over 16 amino acids. The trim removed 4 bases at V and 2 bases at J, leaving 11 bases unmatched. CDR3 loop: CASSPTSRGRQETQYF. The CDR3 DNA is TGTGCCAGCAGCCCCACGTCGAGGGGGCGTCAAGAGACCCAGTACTTC.